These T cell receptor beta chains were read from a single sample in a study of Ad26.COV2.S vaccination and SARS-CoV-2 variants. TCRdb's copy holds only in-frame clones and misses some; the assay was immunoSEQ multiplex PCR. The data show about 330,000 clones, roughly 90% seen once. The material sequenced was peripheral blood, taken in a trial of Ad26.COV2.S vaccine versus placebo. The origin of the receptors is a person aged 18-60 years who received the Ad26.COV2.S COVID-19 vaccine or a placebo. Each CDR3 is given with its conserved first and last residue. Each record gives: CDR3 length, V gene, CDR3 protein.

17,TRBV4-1,CASSQVIGALLAGELFF
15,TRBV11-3,CASSLRARPEDGYTF
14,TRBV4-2,CASSQDGTNTEAFF
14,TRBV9,CASSVVPGPETQYF
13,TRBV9,CASSVEWEETQYF
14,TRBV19,CASREQGLSYGYTF
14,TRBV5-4,CASSIGLMDNLPYF
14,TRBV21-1,CASSNTQGAYGYTF
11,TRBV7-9,CASRSEGTPFF
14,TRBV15,CATSRDRGQETQYF
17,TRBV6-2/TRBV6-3,CASSYSTSGGPTDTQYF
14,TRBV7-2,CASREGQANQPQHF
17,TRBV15,CATSRDQGFGGNQPQHF
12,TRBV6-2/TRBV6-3,CASSFSTSEQFF
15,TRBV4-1,CASRRVTGLSQPQHF
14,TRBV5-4,CASSRQGFGNTIYF
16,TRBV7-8,CASSLVKAGGYNEQFF
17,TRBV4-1,CASSREEVSSYNSPLHF
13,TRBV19,CASSYGAGQPQHF
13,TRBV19,CASSPLENQPQHF
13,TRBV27,CASSLSIAGELFF
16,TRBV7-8,CASSSTSSARGEKLFF
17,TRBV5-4,CASSSGTSGGAGETQYF
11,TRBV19,CASRQNYGYTF
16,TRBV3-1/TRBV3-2,CASSRSGTGKNTEAFF
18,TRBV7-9,CASSPLPGQRSGGYGYTF
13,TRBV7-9,CASSGDSTDTQYF
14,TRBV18,CASSPDRNTGELFF
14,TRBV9,CASSVTSGGETQYF
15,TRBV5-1,CASSLVAEGIGEQFF
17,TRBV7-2,CASSLATMGGHNYGYTF
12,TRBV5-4,CASSRIGLAAYF
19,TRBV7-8,CASSLVASGGGLYTGELFF
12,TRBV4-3,CASSPERHTQYF
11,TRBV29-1,CSVVEVWEAFF
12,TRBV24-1,CATSSPGDTQYF
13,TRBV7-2,CASSSGTLYGYTF